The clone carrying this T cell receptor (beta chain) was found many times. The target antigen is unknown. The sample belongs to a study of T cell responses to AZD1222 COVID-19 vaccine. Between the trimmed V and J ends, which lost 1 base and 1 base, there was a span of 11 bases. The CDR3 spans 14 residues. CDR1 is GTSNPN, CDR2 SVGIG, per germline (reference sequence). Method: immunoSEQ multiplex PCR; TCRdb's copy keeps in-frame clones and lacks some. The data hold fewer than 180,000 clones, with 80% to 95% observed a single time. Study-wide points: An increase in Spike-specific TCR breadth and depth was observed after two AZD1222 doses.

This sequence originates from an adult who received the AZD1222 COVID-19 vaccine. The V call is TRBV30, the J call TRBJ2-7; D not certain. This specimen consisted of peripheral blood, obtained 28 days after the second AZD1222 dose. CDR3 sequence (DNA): TGTGCCTGGAGTGCCGGTATTGGATCCTACGAGCAGTACTTC. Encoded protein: CAWSAGIGSYEQYF.